The clone carrying this T cell receptor beta chain was detected once. What it binds is unknown. TCRdb keeps only in-frame clones here, not all; method: immunoSEQ multiplex PCR. The table records more than 110,000 clones, 80% of them present only once. The CDR3 loop spans 14 amino acids. CDR1 and CDR2 (germline): SNHLY, FYNNEI. V was pared by 2 bases and J by 0 bases, with 7 bases between. This sample is part of a study of cytotoxic CD8 clonotypes in ibrutinib-treated CLL. About the study: For this cohort, patients were about a dozen relapsed/refractory and some 15 treatment-naive, while 17 to 18 were IGHV unmutated.

Study-level results: Relative to age-matched healthy donors, clonality at baseline was higher, and it tracked circulating CD8+ T-cell counts. Contraction or stability on treatment was seen for public clonotypes, which were uncommon.

The source was PBMCs, collected after 36 months of ibrutinib treatment. The chain recombines TRBV2 with TRBJ2-5, with unresolved D. The TCR originated in a human donor with chronic lymphocytic leukemia. CDR3 in DNA: TGTGCCAGCAGTGAATGGCGGAACCAAGAGACCCAGTACTTC. This codes for CASSEWRNQETQYF. Complete variable domain (other parts from reference TRBV2 and TRBJ2-5): EPEVTQTPSHQVTQMGQEVILRCVPISNHLYFYWYRQILGQKVEFLVSFYNNEISEKSEIFDDQFSVERPDGSNFTLKIRSTKLEDSAMYFCASSEWRNQETQYFGPGTRLLVL.